This T cell receptor (beta chain) was obtained from a study of T cell responses to AZD1222 COVID-19 vaccine. This clone appeared a single time. The antigen is undetermined. Study conclusions and caveats: Regions left unmutated in variants are reportedly the target of nearly half of spike-specific TCRs. Sampling captured repertoires only after the peak T cell response. Spike was spanned by vaccine-associated CD4 TCRs, with dominance at 160-218 and 743-854.

CDR3 length: 15 amino acids. Germline V gives CDR1 SGHTA, CDR2 FQGNSA. V trimming: 0 bases; J trimming: 9 bases; junction bases outside the gene matches: 8. Sequencing was performed with immunoSEQ multiplex PCR; in TCRdb, only in-frame clones are kept and a portion is missing. The sample lists some 89,000 clones; 88% were seen once. The receptor was derived from an adult in good health. The rearrangement uses TRBV7-2 and TRBJ1-5, with TRBD1 matching 7 bases. This specimen consisted of peripheral blood, obtained on day 0 of MenACWY control vaccination. The CDR3 loop reads CASSLAMQGVAPQHF. CDR3 nucleotides: TGTGCCAGCAGCTTAGCGATGCAGGGGGTAGCGCCCCAGCATTTT. The whole variable domain, filled in from reference TRBV7-2 and TRBJ1-5, reads GAGVSQSPSNKVTEKGKDVELRCDPISGHTALYWYRQSLGQGLEFLIYFQGNSAPDKSGLPSDRFSAERTGGSVSTLTIQRTQQEDSAVYLCASSLAMQGVAPQHFGDGTRLSIL.